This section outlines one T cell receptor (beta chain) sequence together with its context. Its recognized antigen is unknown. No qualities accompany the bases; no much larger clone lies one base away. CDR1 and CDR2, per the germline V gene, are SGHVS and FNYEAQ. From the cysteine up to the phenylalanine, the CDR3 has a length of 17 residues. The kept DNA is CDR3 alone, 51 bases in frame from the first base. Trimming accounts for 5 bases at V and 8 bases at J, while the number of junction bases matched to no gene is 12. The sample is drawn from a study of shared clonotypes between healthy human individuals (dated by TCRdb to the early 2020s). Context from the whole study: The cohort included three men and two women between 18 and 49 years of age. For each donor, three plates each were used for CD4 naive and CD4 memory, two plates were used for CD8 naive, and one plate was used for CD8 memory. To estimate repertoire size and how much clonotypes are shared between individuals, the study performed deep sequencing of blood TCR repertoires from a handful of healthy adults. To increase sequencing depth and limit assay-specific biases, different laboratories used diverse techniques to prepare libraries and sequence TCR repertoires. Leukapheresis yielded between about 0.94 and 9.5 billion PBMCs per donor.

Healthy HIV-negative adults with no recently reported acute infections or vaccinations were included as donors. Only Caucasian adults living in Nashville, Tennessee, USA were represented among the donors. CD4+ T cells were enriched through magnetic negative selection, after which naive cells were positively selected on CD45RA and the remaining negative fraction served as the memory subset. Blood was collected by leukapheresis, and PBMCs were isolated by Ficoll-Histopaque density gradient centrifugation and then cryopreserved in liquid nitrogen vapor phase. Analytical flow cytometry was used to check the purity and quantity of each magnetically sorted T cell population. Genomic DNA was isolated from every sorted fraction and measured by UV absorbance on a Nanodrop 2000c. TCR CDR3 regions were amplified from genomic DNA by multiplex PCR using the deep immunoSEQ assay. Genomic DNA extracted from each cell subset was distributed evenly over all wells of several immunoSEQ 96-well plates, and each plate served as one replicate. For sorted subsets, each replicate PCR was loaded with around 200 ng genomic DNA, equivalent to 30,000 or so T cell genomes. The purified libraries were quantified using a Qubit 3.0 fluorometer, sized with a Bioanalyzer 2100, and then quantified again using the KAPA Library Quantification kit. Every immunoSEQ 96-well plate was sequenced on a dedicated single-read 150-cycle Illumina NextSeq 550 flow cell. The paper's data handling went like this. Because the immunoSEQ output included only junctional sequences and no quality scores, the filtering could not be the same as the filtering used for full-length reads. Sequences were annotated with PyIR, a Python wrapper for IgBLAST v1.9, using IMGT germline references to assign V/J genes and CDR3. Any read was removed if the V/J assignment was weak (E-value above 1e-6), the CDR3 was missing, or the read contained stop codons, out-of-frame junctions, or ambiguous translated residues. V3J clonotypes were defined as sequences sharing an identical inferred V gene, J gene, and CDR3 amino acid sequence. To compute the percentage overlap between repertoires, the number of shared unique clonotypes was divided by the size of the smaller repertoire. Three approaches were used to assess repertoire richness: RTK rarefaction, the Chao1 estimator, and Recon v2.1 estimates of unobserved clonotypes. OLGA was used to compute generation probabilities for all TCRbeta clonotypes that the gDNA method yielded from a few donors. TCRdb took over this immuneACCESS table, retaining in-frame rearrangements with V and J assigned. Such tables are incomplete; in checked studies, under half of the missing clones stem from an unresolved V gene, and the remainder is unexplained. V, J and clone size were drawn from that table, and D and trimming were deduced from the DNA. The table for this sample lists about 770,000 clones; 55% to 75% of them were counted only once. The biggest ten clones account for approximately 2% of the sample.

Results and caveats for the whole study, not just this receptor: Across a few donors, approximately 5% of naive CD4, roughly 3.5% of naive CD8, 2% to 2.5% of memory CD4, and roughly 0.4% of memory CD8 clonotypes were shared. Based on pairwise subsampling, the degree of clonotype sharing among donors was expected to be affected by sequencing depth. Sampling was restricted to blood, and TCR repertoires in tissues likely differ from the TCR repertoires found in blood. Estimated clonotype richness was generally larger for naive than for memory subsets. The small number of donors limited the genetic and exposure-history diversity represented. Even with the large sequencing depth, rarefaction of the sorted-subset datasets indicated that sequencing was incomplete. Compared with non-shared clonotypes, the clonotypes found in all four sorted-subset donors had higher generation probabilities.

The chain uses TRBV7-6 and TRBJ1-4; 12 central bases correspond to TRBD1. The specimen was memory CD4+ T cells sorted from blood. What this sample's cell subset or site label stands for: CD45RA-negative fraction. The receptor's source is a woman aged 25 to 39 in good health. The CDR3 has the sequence CASSLLGQGAIGEKLFF. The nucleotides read TGTGCCAGCAGCCTACTGGGACAGGGGGCGATAGGCGAAAAACTGTTTTTT.